The sequence of this T cell receptor beta chain was determined in a study of shared clonotypes between healthy human individuals. Profiling relied on immunoSEQ multiplex PCR, and the TCRdb table lists in-frame clones only, not all of them. The table shows around 620,000 clones, with 85% to 95% occurring only once. Trimming took off 5 bases at V and 4 bases at J, with 11 bases between the two ends. CDR1 and CDR2 (germline): LNHDA, SQIVND (reference sequence). The CDR3 loop spans 13 amino acids. Positive CCR7 selection of CD45RO-negative cells yielded the naive CD8 cells, and terminally differentiated effector memory CD45RA+ cells were excluded. Those who donated were healthy HIV-negative adults, with no recent acute infections or vaccinations reported.

The sequence came from a woman aged 30 to 39 in good health. Input material: naive CD8+ T cells sorted from blood. The J gene is TRBJ1-1, the V gene TRBV19; weak D call: TRBD1 (6 bases). Written as DNA, the CDR3 is TGTGCCAGTAGTCCCCAGGGGAGCACTGAAGCTTTCTTT. Amino acids: CASSPQGSTEAFF. The full variable domain, with the rest looked up from reference TRBV19 and TRBJ1-1, is DGGITQSPKYLFRKEGQNVTLSCEQNLNHDAMYWYRQDPGQGLRLIYYSQIVNDFQKGDIAEGYSVSREKKESFPLTVTSAQKNPTAFYLCASSPQGSTEAFFGQGTRLTVV.